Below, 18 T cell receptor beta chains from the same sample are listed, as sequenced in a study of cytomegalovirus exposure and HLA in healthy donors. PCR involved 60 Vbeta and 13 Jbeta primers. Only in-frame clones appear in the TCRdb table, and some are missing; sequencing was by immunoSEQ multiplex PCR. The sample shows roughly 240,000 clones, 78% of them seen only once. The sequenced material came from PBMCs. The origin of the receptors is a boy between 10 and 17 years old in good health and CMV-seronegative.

Here the CDR3 DNA reads TGTGCCAGCAGCTTAGAGGCGTGGACAGCCTCCTATGGCTACACCTTC. Its protein is CASSLEAWTASYGYTF. This chain joins TRBV7-8 and TRBJ1-2; possibly TRBD1 for D (6 bases). Per germline, CDR1 SGHVS and CDR2 FQNEAQ. The CDR3 spans 16 residues. V was clipped by 1 base and J by 4 bases, with 16 bases between them.

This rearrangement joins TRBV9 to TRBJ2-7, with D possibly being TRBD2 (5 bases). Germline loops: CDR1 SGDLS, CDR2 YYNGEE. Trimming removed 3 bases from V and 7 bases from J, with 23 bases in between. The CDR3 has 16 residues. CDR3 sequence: CASSAGVSRLGEEQYF. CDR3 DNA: TGTGCCAGCAGCGCCGGCGTCAGCCGTCTTGGGGAGGAGCAGTACTTC.

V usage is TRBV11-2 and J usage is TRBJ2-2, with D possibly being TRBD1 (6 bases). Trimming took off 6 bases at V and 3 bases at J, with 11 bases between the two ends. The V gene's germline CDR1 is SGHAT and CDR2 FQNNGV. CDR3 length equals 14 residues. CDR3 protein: CASSYRVDTGELFF. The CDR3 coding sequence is TGTGCCAGCAGTTACAGGGTGGACACCGGGGAGCTGTTTTTT.

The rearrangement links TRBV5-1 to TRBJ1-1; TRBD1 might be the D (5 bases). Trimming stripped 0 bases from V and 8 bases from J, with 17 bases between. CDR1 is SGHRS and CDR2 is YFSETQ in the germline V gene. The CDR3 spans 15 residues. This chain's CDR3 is CASSLAATAATEAFF. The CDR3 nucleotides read TGCGCCAGCAGCTTGGCGGCGACAGCAGCTACCGAAGCTTTCTTT.

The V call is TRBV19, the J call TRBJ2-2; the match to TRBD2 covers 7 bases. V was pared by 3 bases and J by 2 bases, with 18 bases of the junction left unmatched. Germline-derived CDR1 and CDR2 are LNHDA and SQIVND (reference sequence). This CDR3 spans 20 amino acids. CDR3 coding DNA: TGTGCCAGTAGTATCCCTCGGGTCCTCTCGGGGGGACCAAACACCGGGGAGCTGTTTTTT. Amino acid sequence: CASSIPRVLSGGPNTGELFF.

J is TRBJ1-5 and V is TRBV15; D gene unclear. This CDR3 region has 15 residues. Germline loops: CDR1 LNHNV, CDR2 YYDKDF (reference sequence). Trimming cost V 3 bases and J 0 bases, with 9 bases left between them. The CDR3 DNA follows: TGTGCCACCAGCAGGAGGAGGGATAGCAATCAGCCCCAGCATTTT. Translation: CATSRRRDSNQPQHF.

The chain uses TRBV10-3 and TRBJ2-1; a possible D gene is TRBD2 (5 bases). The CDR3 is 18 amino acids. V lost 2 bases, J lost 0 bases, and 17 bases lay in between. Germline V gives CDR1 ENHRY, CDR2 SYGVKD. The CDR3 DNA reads TGTGCCATCAGTGAGGTTCCGGGGATCCAAGCCTCCTACAATGAGCAGTTCTTC. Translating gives CAISEVPGIQASYNEQFF.

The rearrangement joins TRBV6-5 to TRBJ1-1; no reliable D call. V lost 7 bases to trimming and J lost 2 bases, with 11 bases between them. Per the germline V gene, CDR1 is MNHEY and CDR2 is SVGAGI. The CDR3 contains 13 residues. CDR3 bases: TGTGCCAGCACGGAGGATGGTAACACTGAAGCTTTCTTT. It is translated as CASTEDGNTEAFF.

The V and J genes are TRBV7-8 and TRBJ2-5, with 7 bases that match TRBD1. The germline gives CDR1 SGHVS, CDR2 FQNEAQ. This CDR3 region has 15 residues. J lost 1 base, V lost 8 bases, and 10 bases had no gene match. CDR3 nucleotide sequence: TGTGCCAGCTCCCAACAGGGGCAGCCCCAAGAGACCCAGTACTTC. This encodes CASSQQGQPQETQYF. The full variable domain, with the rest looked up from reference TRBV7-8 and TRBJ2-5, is GAGVSQSPRYKVAKRGQDVALRCDPISGHVSLFWYQQALGQGPEFLTYFQNEAQLDKSGLPSDRFFAERPEGSVSTLKIQRTQQEDSAVYLCASSQQGQPQETQYFGPGTRLLVL.

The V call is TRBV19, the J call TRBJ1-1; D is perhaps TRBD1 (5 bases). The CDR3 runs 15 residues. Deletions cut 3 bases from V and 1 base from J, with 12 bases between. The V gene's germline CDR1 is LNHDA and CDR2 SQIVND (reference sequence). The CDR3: CASSIRGLPNTEAFF. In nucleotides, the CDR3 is TGTGCCAGTAGTATTAGGGGCCTACCGAACACTGAAGCTTTCTTT.

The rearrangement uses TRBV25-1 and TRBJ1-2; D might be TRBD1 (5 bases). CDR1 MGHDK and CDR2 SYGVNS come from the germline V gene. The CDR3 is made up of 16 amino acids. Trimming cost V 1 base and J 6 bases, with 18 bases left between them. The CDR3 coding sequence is TGTGCCAGCAGTGAATTATCCGGAGGGGAGGAGGATGGCTACACCTTC. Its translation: CASSELSGGEEDGYTF.

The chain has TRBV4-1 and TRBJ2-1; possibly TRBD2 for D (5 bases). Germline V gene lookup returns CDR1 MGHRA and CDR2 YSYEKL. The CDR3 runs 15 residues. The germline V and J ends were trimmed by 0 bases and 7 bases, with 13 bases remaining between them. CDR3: CASSQDAGRVNEQFF. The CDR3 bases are TGCGCCAGCAGCCAAGATGCGGGCAGAGTGAATGAGCAGTTCTTC.

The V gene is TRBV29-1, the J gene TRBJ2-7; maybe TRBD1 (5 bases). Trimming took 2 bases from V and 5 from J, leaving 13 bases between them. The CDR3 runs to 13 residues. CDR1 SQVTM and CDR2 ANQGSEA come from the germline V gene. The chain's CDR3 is CSVESWQGHEQYF. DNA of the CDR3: TGCAGCGTTGAAAGCTGGCAGGGCCACGAGCAGTACTTC.

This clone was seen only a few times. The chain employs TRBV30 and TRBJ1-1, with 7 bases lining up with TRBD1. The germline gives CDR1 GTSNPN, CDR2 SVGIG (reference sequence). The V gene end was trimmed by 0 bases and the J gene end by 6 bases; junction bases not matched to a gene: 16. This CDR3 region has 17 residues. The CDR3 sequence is CAWSVLRGRGSVAEAFF. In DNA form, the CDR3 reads TGTGCCTGGAGTGTCCTAAGGGGGCGCGGTTCCGTGGCTGAAGCTTTCTTT. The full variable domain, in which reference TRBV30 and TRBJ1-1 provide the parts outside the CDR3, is SQTIHQWPATLVQPVGSPLSLECTVEGTSNPNLYWYRQAAGRGLQLLFYSVGIGQISSEVPQNLSASRPQDRQFILSSKKLLLSDSGFYLCAWSVLRGRGSVAEAFFGQGTRLTVV.

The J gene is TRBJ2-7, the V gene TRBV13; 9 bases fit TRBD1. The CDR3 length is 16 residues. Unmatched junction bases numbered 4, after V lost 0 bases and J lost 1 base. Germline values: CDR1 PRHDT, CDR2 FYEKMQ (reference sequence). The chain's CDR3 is CASSLGPGQGSYEQYF. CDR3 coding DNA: TGTGCCAGCAGCTTAGGCCCGGGACAGGGTTCCTACGAGCAGTACTTC.

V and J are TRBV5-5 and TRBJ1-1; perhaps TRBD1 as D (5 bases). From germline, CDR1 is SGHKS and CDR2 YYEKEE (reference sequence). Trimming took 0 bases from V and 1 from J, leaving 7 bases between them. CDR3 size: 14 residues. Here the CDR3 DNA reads TGTGCCAGCAGCTTGGGGGGCCAGAACACTGAAGCTTTCTTT. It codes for CASSLGGQNTEAFF.

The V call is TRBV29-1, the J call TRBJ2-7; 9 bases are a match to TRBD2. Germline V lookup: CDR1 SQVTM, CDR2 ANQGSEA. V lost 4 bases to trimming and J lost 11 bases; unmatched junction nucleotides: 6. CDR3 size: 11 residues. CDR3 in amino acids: CSVGLAGVEYF. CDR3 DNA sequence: TGCAGCGTTGGATTAGCGGGAGTGGAGTACTTC.

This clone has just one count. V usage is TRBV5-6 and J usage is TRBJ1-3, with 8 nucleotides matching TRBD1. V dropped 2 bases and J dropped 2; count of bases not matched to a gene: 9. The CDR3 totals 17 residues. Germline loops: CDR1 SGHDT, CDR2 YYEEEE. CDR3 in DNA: TGTGCCAGCAGCTTCATATTGCTACAGGGGGCTGGAAACACCATATATTTT. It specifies CASSFILLQGAGNTIYF.